This TCR beta chain was retrieved from a study of molecular identifiers for immune sequencing clone quantification. Study-wide background: Replicate experiments divided RNA from around 20,000 or 100,000 naive CD8 cells into five parts and sequenced four.

Points from the study as a whole: Over 98% of effector molecules, but under 1% in naive cells, were held by clones with more than 20 RNA copies.

This clonotype was recorded many times. Its matching antigen is unknown. TCRdb re-called the PCR reads through MiXCR, storing one row per CDR3 protein. This table holds 20,000 or so distinct CDR3 sequences, about 21% found once. This CDR3 comprises 13 residues. With 0 bases removed from V and 4 bases from J, the gap between germline ends came to 9 bases. Germline V gene lookup returns CDR1 DFQATT and CDR2 SNEGSKA (reference sequence). Specimen: naive CD8+ T cells from blood, with Jurkat cell RNA spiked in. As for subset: FACS-sorted CD8+CD4-CCR7+CD45RA+ naive T cells. The sequence was obtained from a human donor in good health. Some libraries in this study had Jurkat cell RNA spiked in. The gene calls are TRBV20-1 and TRBJ1-2; unclear D gene. In DNA form, the CDR3 reads TGCAGTGCTAGAGATTCCGAATTCTATGGCTACACCTTC. Its protein is CSARDSEFYGYTF.